A single sample gave rise to the 20 T cell receptor beta chains below, sequenced in a study of shared clonotypes between healthy human individuals. Only CD45RO-negative cells positively selected for CCR7 counted as naive CD8 cells, so terminally differentiated effector memory CD45RA+ cells were excluded. The repertoire was sequenced with immunoSEQ multiplex PCR; TCRdb's copy has only in-frame clones and lacks some. The sample records 800,000 or so clones, 90% to 98% being singletons. Sample: naive CD8+ T cells sorted from blood. The receptors come from a man under 40 in good health.

The gene calls are TRBV18 and TRBJ1-1; 8 bases fit TRBD1. This CDR3 is 13 amino acids long. Germline CDR1 and CDR2: KGHSH and LQKENI. V was clipped by 2 bases and J by 5 bases; unmatched bases: 1. The CDR3: CASSPRTGTEAFF. The CDR3 DNA sequence: TGTGCCAGCTCACCAAGGACAGGGACTGAAGCTTTCTTT.

A word on this clone: The junction departs from germline at one end; a sequencing error may be responsible. The V call is TRBV9, the J call TRBJ2-3, with a possible D match to TRBD2 (5 bases). The CDR3 is 12 amino acids. The germline V gene has CDR1 SGDLS and CDR2 YYNGEE. Here the CDR3 reads CASSVDGEIVNF. CDR3 coding DNA: TGTGCCAGCAGCGTAGACGGGGAGATAGTTAATTTT.

The chain employs TRBV25-1 and TRBJ2-1, with 9 bases aligning to TRBD2. CDR3 length: 15 residues. Germline V CDR1 and CDR2: MGHDK, SYGVNS. V shed 1 base and J 7 bases; nucleotides not matched to a gene: 5. DNA of the CDR3: TGTGCCAGCAGTGAATTTAGCGGGAGTGTAAATGAGCAGTTCTTC. Protein product: CASSEFSGSVNEQFF.

J is TRBJ2-7 and V is TRBV7-2; D is perhaps TRBD1 (5 bases). The CDR3 is 16 residues long. CDR1 SGHTA and CDR2 FQGNSA come from the germline V gene. The V end lost 0 bases, the J end lost 2 bases, and 14 bases lay between the germline ends. CDR3 nucleotide sequence: TGTGCCAGCAGCTTAGCCTCAGCCCAGGGTCCCTACGAGCAGTACTTC. Translation gives CASSLASAQGPYEQYF.

The chain employs TRBV11-2 and TRBJ2-7; 8 bases fit TRBD2. The germline CDR1 and CDR2 sequences are SGHAT and FQNNGV. CDR3 length equals 16 residues. The V gene end was trimmed by 3 bases and the J gene end by 3 bases; junction bases not matched to a gene: 10. The CDR3 is CASSLEWSGRDYEQYF. In DNA form, the CDR3 reads TGTGCCAGCAGCTTGGAGTGGAGCGGGAGAGACTACGAGCAGTACTTC.

J is TRBJ2-7 and V is TRBV4-3; 8 bases are shared with TRBD2. The CDR3 is made up of 17 amino acids. The germline CDR1 and CDR2 sequences are LGHNA and YSLEER. The junction had 12 bases not matched to a gene; V was cut back by 1 base and J by 4 bases. CDR3 protein: CASSQVVVDRGGYEQYF. The CDR3 bases are TGCGCCAGCAGCCAAGTTGTGGTCGACCGGGGGGGGTACGAGCAGTACTTC.

The chain carries TRBV7-2 and TRBJ2-2; 8 bases fit TRBD2. The CDR3 contains 19 residues. The germline gives CDR1 SGHTA, CDR2 FQGNSA. The V and J ends lost 1 base and 4 bases, in that order; junction bases with no gene match: 14. The CDR3, as DNA: TGTGCCAGCAGCTTAGGTCTTATTCTCGCGGGAGGAGCCACCGGGGAGCTGTTTTTT. It yields the protein CASSLGLILAGGATGELFF.

The V and J genes are TRBV2 and TRBJ2-7; 8 bases map to TRBD1. V lost 8 bases and J lost 1; bases outside the gene matches: 19. This CDR3 spans 18 amino acids. Germline assignment: CDR1 SNHLY and CDR2 FYNNEI. The CDR3 loop reads CASAPRHLDRGRSYEQYF. The CDR3 DNA follows: TGTGCCAGCGCTCCCCGTCACCTCGACAGGGGAAGATCCTACGAGCAGTACTTC.

V gene TRBV2 combines with J gene TRBJ1-5; D is undetermined. The CDR3 extends over 14 amino acids. Germline-derived CDR1 and CDR2 are SNHLY and FYNNEI. Trimming cost V 6 bases and J 1 base, with 10 bases left between them. Written as DNA, the CDR3 is TGTGCCAGCAGGGGGATTGACAGCAATCAGCCCCAGCATTTT. Translation: CASRGIDSNQPQHF.

The rearrangement links TRBV19 to TRBJ2-1; TRBD2 aligns across 12 bases. The germline V gene has CDR1 LNHDA and CDR2 SQIVND (reference sequence). CDR3 size: 15 residues. The junction had 1 base not matched to a gene; V was cut back by 0 bases and J by 7 bases. The CDR3 DNA reads TGTGCCAGTAGTATAGATGGACTAGCGGGGAATGAGCAGTTCTTC. The encoded protein is CASSIDGLAGNEQFF.

This clone was seen only a few times. V gene TRBV27 combines with J gene TRBJ2-2, with 10 nucleotides matching TRBD1. V lost 6 bases and J lost 8; bases outside the gene matches: 18. Germline V gene data show CDR1 as MNHEY and CDR2 as SMNVEV (reference sequence). There are 18 residues in the CDR3. The CDR3 region is CASSPGQGTGAPIGELFF. As DNA, the CDR3 is TGTGCCAGCAGCCCGGGACAGGGGACCGGGGCTCCCATAGGGGAGCTGTTTTTT.

J is TRBJ2-1 and V is TRBV9; D is ambiguous. Per the germline V gene, CDR1 is SGDLS and CDR2 is YYNGEE. The V and J ends lost 0 bases and 7 bases respectively, with 17 bases between them. The CDR3 has 16 amino acids. This CDR3 is CASSVARGPVGNEQFF. The CDR3 DNA reads TGTGCCAGCAGCGTAGCTCGAGGTCCCGTCGGGAATGAGCAGTTCTTC.

The J gene is TRBJ2-7, the V gene TRBV5-6, with a weak D call TRBD1 (7 bases). Trimming shortened V by 1 base and J by 6 bases, and 14 bases separated the two germline ends. The CDR3 totals 14 residues. The germline gives CDR1 SGHDT, CDR2 YYEEEE. DNA for the CDR3: TGTGCCAGCAGCTTGCTGACAGGGAGGAGCGAGCAGTACTTC. Translating gives CASSLLTGRSEQYF.

CDR3: CASSLGGAGTGELFF. The CDR3, as DNA: TGTGCCAGCAGCTTAGGCGGGGCGGGCACCGGGGAGCTGTTTTTT. V gene TRBV11-2 combines with J gene TRBJ2-2; D perhaps matches TRBD2 (6 bases). The CDR3 is 15 residues long. V was cut by 1 base and J by 4 bases, with 10 bases left in between. Per germline, CDR1 SGHAT and CDR2 FQNNGV. The variable domain in full, with the rest retrieved from reference TRBV11-2 and TRBJ2-2, is EAGVAQSPRYKIIEKRQSVAFWCNPISGHATLYWYQQILGQGPKLLIQFQNNGVVDDSQLPKDRFSAERLKGVDSTLKIQPAKLEDSAVYLCASSLGGAGTGELFFGEGSRLTVL.

V usage is TRBV4-1 and J usage is TRBJ1-2; D is uncertain. The germline CDR1 and CDR2 sequences are MGHRA and YSYEKL. V shed 1 base and J shed 4 bases, with 16 bases lying between them. The CDR3 totals 16 residues. The chain's CDR3 is CASSQGVNGVLYGYTF. DNA of the CDR3: TGCGCCAGCAGCCAAGGGGTTAACGGGGTCCTCTATGGCTACACCTTC.

The chain employs TRBV7-9 and TRBJ2-7; possibly TRBD1 or TRBD2 for D (6 bases each). Trimming removed 5 bases from V and 0 bases from J, with 20 bases in between. This CDR3 is 17 amino acids long. Germline CDR1 and CDR2: SEHNR and FQNEAQ (reference sequence). CDR3 loop: CASSTPGGGSSSYEQYF. DNA of the CDR3: TGTGCCAGCAGCACACCCGGGGGCGGGTCCAGCTCCTACGAGCAGTACTTC. The entire variable domain, with the rest obtained from reference TRBV7-9 and TRBJ2-7, is as follows: DTGVSQNPRHKITKRGQNVTFRCDPISEHNRLYWYRQTLGQGPEFLTYFQNEAQLEKSRLLSDRFSAERPKGSFSTLEIQRTEQGDSAMYLCASSTPGGGSSSYEQYFGPGTRLTVT.

The genes are TRBV9 and TRBJ2-4; 11 positions match TRBD2. This CDR3 is built from 12 residues. Germline CDR1 SGDLS, CDR2 YYNGEE. Unmatched junction bases numbered 1, after V lost 4 bases and J lost 10 bases. Written as DNA, the CDR3 is TGTGCCAGCAGCCTAGCGGGAGGAATTCAGTACTTC. As protein: CASSLAGGIQYF.

V usage is TRBV27 and J usage is TRBJ2-3; 14 bases line up with TRBD2. The junction had 11 bases not matched to a gene; V was cut back by 6 bases and J by 3 bases. The CDR3 has 18 amino acids. Germline V gene data show CDR1 as MNHEY and CDR2 as SMNVEV (reference sequence). CDR3 in amino acids: CASSLHEGTSGSTDTQYF. Written as DNA, the CDR3 is TGTGCCAGCAGCCTCCACGAGGGGACTAGCGGGAGTACAGATACGCAGTATTTT.

The rearrangement uses TRBV30 and TRBJ2-7; D not resolved. The CDR3 length is 11 residues. Germline V gene sequence: CDR1 GTSNPN, CDR2 SVGIG (reference sequence). Trimming stripped 0 bases from V and 9 bases from J, with 9 bases between. The CDR3 region has the DNA TGTGCCTGGAGTGTACAGAAGGGGCAGTACTTC. It is translated as CAWSVQKGQYF.

The V gene is TRBV7-3, the J gene TRBJ2-1; D is unclear. The V end was cut by 1 base, the J end by 5 bases, with 6 bases between. Germline-derived CDR1 and CDR2 are SGHTA and FQGTGA. The CDR3 spans 13 residues. Written as DNA, the CDR3 is TGTGCCAGCAGCTTAAGAGGTGACAATGAGCAGTTCTTC. This gives the protein CASSLRGDNEQFF.